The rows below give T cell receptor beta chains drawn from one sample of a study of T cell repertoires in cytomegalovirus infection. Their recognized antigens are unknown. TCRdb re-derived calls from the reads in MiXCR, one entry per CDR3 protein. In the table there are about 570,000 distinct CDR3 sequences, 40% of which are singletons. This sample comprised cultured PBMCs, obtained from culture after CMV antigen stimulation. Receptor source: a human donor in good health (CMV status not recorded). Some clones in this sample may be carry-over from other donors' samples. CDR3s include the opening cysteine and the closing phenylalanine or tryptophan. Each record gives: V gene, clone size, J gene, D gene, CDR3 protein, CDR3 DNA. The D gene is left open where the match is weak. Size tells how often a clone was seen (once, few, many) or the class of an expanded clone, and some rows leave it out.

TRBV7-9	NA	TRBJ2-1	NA	CASSPAAGTNYNEQFF	TGTGCCAGCAGCCCAGCGGCCGGGACCAACTACAATGAGCAGTTCTTC
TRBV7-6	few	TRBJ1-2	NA	CASSEATSYGYTF	TGTGCCAGCAGCGAGGCTACCTCATATGGCTACACCTTC
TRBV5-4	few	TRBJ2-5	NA	CASSLDPRGEETQYF	TGTGCCAGCAGCTTAGACCCCCGGGGCGAAGAGACCCAGTACTTC
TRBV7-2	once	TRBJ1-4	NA	CASSLGFTASLFF	TGTGCCAGCAGCTTAGGGTTCACAGCGAGTCTGTTTTTT
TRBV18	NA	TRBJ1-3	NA	CASSSESSGNTIYF	TGTGCCAGCTCATCGGAGAGCTCTGGAAACACCATATATTTT
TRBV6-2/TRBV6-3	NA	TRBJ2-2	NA	CASTFSYGELFF	TGTGCCAGCACCTTTTCGTACGGGGAGCTGTTTTTT
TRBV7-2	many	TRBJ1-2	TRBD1	CASSPETGFNYGYTF	TGTGCCAGCAGCCCAGAGACAGGGTTCAACTATGGCTACACCTTC
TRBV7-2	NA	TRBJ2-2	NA	CASSLTFAGSSAGELFF	TGTGCCAGCAGCTTAACCTTTGCAGGGTCGAGCGCCGGGGAGCTGTTTTTT
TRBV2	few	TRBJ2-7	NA	CASSAGQGAGGQYF	TGTGCCAGCAGCGCCGGACAGGGCGCGGGGGGGCAGTACTTC
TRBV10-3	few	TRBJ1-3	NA	CAITDTRGFSGNTIYF	TGTGCCATCACCGACACCAGGGGCTTCAGTGGAAACACCATATATTTT
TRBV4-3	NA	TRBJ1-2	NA	CASSQDRRSGASNYGYTF	TGCGCCAGCAGCCAAGATCGCCGGAGTGGGGCGAGTAACTATGGCTACACCTTC
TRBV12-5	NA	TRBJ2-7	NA	CASGLDGRYEQYF	TGTGCTAGTGGTCTGGACGGCCGCTACGAGCAGTACTTC
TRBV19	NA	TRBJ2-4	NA	CASSTQRQFGAKNIQYF	TGTGCCAGTAGTACTCAAAGACAGTTCGGAGCCAAAAACATTCAGTACTTC
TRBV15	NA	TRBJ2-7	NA	CATSSPGTGLYEQYF	TGTGCCACCAGCAGCCCCGGGACGGGACTCTACGAGCAGTACTTC
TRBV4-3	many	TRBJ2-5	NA	CASSQGVGETQYF	TGCGCCAGCAGCCAAGGAGTCGGGGAGACCCAGTACTTC
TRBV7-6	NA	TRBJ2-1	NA	CASSHRDTRGSVQFF	TGTGCCAGCAGCCACCGGGACACCCGCGGGTCCGTACAGTTCTTC
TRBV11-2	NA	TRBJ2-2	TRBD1	CASSLLKGAGTGELFF	TGTGCCAGCAGCCTCCTGAAGGGGGCGGGCACCGGGGAGCTGTTTTTT
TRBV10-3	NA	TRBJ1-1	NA	CAISESGRPNTEAFF	TGTGCCATCAGTGAGTCAGGCAGACCGAACACTGAAGCTTTCTTT
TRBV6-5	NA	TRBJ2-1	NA	CASSHYYEQFF	TGTGCCAGCAGCCACTATTATGAGCAGTTCTTC
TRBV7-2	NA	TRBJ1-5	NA	CASSQRGEGNQPQHF	TGTGCCAGCAGCCAAAGGGGGGAAGGCAATCAGCCCCAGCATTTT
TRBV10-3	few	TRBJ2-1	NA	CAISDRGGPGYNEQFF	TGTGCCATCAGTGACAGGGGAGGACCCGGTTACAATGAGCAGTTCTTC
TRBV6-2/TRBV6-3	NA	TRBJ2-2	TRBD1	CASSLSGQGLNTGELFF	TGTGCCAGCAGTCTATCGGGACAGGGGTTGAACACCGGGGAGCTGTTTTTT
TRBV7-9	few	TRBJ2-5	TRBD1	CASSRGQGETQYF	TGTGCCAGCAGTCGAGGACAGGGCGAGACCCAGTACTTC
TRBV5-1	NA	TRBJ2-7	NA	CASRLQRSYEQYF	TGCGCCAGCAGATTACAGAGGTCCTACGAGCAGTACTTC
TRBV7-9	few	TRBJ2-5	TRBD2	CASSSALGGTKVPQYF	TGTGCCAGCAGCTCCGCCCTGGGGGGGACCAAGGTACCCCAGTACTTC
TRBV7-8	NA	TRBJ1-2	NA	CASGEGGFGYTF	TGTGCCAGCGGCGAGGGGGGCTTTGGCTACACCTTC
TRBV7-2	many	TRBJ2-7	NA	CASSNQGNEQYF	TGTGCCAGCAGTAACCAGGGGAACGAGCAGTACTTC
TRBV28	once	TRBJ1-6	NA	CASSLEGNFYRSPLHF	TGTGCCAGCAGTTTAGAGGGGAACTTTTATCGTTCACCCCTCCACTTT
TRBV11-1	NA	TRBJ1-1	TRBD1	CASVLGQANTEAFF	TGTGCCAGCGTCCTGGGACAGGCAAACACTGAAGCTTTCTTT
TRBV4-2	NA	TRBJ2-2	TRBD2	CASSQKLAGGSGELFF	TGTGCCAGCAGCCAAAAGCTAGCGGGGGGATCCGGGGAGCTGTTTTTT
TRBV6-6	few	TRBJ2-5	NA	CASRWGVGETQYF	TGTGCCAGCCGGTGGGGGGTAGGAGAGACCCAGTACTTC
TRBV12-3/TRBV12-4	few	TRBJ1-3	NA	CASSFNGILSSGNTIYF	TGTGCCAGCAGTTTCAACGGAATCTTAAGCTCTGGAAACACCATATATTTT
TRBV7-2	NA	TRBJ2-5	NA	CASSINLWETQYF	TGTGCCAGCAGCATTAACCTATGGGAGACCCAGTACTTC
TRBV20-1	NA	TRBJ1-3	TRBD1	CSARTGSGNTIYF	TGCAGTGCCAGGACAGGCTCCGGAAACACCATATATTTT
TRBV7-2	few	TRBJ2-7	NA	CASSPDGALEYF	TGTGCCAGCAGCCCGGACGGTGCTTTGGAGTACTTC